Listed here are 10 T cell receptor beta chains from one sample, sequenced in a study of T cell repertoires in cytomegalovirus infection. TCRdb processed the reads anew with MiXCR; each CDR3 protein has one entry. The sample lists about 46,000 distinct CDR3 sequences, around 20% occurring once. Their antigens are not known. The sequenced sample was PBMCs, sequenced either directly or after in vitro stimulation (not recorded which). The receptors originated from a human donor in good health (CMV status not recorded). Some clones in this sample may be carry-over from other donors' samples.

This clonotype was seen only a few times. The chain couples TRBV5-1 to TRBJ2-5, with 12 bases matching TRBD2. Trimming cost V 4 bases and J 5 bases; bases outside gene matches: 6. CDR1 is SGHRS and CDR2 is YFSETQ in the germline V gene. The CDR3 runs 15 residues. CDR3 nucleotide sequence: TGCGCCAGCAGCCCGAACGGACTAGCGGGGGAGACCCAGTACTTC. It translates to CASSPNGLAGETQYF. The complete variable domain, with remaining parts taken from reference TRBV5-1 and TRBJ2-5, reads KAGVTQTPRYLIKTRGQQVTLSCSPISGHRSVSWYQQTPGQGLQFLFEYFSETQRNKGNFPGRFSGRQFSNSRSEMNVSTLELGDSALYLCASSPNGLAGETQYFGPGTRLLVL.

There are a few counts of this clonotype. In DNA form, the CDR3 reads TGTGCCAGCAGCCGGACAGTGTTCCCAAACTATGGCTACACCTTC. Amino acid sequence: CASSRTVFPNYGYTF. This chain links TRBV28 with TRBJ1-2; D might be TRBD1 (6 bases). In germline, CDR1 is MDHEN, CDR2 SYDVKM. V gave up 6 bases and J gave up 2 bases, with 16 bases separating them. The CDR3 runs 15 residues.

The chain recombines TRBV10-3 with TRBJ2-7; D not certain. The CDR3 has 14 amino acids. CDR1 and CDR2 (germline): ENHRY, SYGVKD. The V and J ends lost 4 bases and 0 bases respectively, with 10 bases between them. The CDR3 DNA reads TGTGCCATCAGTGCCGACCGGAGCTCCTACGAGCAGTACTTC. Its translation is CAISADRSSYEQYF.

The CDR3 sequence: CASSLDERGEQFF. CDR3 in DNA: TGTGCCAGTAGTTTGGATGAGCGGGGGGAGCAGTTCTTC. The V and J genes are TRBV19 and TRBJ2-1; 8 bases align to TRBD2. This CDR3 is built from 13 residues. Germline-derived CDR1 and CDR2 are LNHDA and SQIVND (reference sequence). The trim removed 5 bases at V and 10 bases at J, leaving 7 bases unmatched.

The chain combines TRBV7-6 with TRBJ2-3, with TRBD1 matching over 7 bases. The CDR3 has 16 amino acids. Germline V gene sequence: CDR1 SGHVS, CDR2 FNYEAQ. Trimming took 5 bases from V and 1 from J; bases not matched to a gene: 9. CDR3 residues: CASSIRQGWGTDTQYF. The CDR3 coding sequence is TGTGCCAGCAGCATTAGACAGGGATGGGGCACAGATACGCAGTATTTT.

Ten or more counts support this clonotype. DNA for the CDR3: TGTGCCAGCAGCTTAGCGGGGGGTAGTACCGGGGAGCTGTTTTTT. It encodes CASSLAGGSTGELFF. V gene TRBV7-6 combines with J gene TRBJ2-2; possibly TRBD2 for D (6 bases). Germline V gives CDR1 SGHVS, CDR2 FNYEAQ. V was clipped by 0 bases and J by 5 bases, with 10 bases between them. The CDR3 is 15 residues long.

This clonotype was counted many times. V gene TRBV5-5 combines with J gene TRBJ2-2; tentative D call: TRBD2 (7 bases). The CDR3 length is 17 residues. V lost 0 bases, J lost 0 bases, and 12 bases lay in between. Germline CDR1 is SGHKS and CDR2 is YYEKEE (reference sequence). The CDR3 DNA reads as TGTGCCAGCAGCTTGGGAAGGGGGGGCACGAACACCGGGGAGCTGTTTTTT. It encodes CASSLGRGGTNTGELFF.

This clonotype has ten or more counts. The chain combines TRBV6-1 with TRBJ2-3; 11 bases line up with TRBD1. CDR3 size: 16 residues. Germline V lookup: CDR1 MNHNS, CDR2 SASEGT. V trimming: 4 bases; J trimming: 4 bases; junction bases outside the gene matches: 7. The CDR3: CASSAWTGGLADTQYF. Here the CDR3 DNA reads TGTGCCAGCAGTGCCTGGACAGGGGGCCTGGCAGATACGCAGTATTTT.

The chain employs TRBV3-1 and TRBJ2-7, with TRBD2 as a possible D gene (5 bases). The length of the CDR3 is 12 residues. V was pared by 5 bases and J by 3 bases, with 8 bases between. Germline loops: CDR1 LGHDT, CDR2 YNNKEL (reference sequence). CDR3 sequence reads: CASSRTGYEQYF. CDR3 coding DNA: TGTGCCAGCAGCAGGACTGGCTACGAGCAGTACTTC.

This clonotype was detected ten times or more. V is TRBV12-3 or TRBV12-4 and J is TRBJ1-1; tentative D call: TRBD1 (5 bases). This CDR3 has 15 amino acids. V lost 6 bases and J lost 1, with 15 bases in between. CDR3 nucleotides: TGTGCCAGCAGCCCCTACAGGTTTAGGAACACTGAAGCTTTCTTT. Translation: CASSPYRFRNTEAFF.